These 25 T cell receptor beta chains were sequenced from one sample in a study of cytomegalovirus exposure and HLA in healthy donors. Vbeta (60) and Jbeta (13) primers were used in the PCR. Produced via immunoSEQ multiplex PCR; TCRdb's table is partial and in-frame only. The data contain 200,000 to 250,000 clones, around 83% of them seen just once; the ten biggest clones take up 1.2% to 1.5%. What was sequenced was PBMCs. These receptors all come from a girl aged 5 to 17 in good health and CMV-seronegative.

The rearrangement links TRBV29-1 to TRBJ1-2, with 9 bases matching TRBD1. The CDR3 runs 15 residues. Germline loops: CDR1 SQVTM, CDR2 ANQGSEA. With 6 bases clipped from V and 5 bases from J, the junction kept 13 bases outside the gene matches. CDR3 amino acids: CSVSITTGTGYGYTF. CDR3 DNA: TGCAGCGTCAGCATTACAACCGGGACAGGGTATGGCTACACCTTC.

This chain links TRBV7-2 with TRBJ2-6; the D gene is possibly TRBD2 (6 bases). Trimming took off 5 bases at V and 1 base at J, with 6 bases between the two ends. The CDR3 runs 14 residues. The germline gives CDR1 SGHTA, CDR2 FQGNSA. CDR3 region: CASSRGSGANVLTF. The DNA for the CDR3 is TGTGCCAGCAGCCGGGGGTCTGGGGCCAACGTCCTGACTTTC.

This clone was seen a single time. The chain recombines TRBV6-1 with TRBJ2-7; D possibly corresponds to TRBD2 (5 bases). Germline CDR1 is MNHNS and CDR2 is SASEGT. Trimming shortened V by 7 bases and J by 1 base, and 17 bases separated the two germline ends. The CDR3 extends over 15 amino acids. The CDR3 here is CASTEEYIPSYEQYF. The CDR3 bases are TGTGCCAGCACGGAGGAGTACATCCCTTCCTACGAGCAGTACTTC.

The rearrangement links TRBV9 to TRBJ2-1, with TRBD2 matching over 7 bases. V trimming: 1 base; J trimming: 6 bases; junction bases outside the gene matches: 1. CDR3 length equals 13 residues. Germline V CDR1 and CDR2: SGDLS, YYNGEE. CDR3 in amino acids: CASSVTSVNEQFF. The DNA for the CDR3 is TGTGCCAGCAGCGTAACTAGCGTCAATGAGCAGTTCTTC.

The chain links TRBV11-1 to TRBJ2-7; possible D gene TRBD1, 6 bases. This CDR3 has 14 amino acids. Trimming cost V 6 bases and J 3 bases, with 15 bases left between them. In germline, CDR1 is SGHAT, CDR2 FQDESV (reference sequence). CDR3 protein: CASSPASGVYEQYF. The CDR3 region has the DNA TGTGCCAGCAGTCCAGCGTCAGGGGTCTACGAGCAGTACTTC.

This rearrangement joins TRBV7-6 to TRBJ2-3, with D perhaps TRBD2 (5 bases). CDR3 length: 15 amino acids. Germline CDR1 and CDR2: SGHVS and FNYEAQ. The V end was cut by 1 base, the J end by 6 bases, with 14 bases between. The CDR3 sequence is CASSLEVAPGDTQYF. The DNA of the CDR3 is TGTGCCAGCAGCTTAGAGGTAGCGCCGGGGGATACGCAGTATTTT.

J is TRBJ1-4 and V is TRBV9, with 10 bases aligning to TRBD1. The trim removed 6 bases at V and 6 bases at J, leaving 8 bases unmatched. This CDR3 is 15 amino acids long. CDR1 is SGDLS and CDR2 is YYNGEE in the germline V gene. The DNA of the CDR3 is TGTGCCAGCAACCAAGACGGGACAGGGGATGAAAAACTGTTTTTT. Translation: CASNQDGTGDEKLFF.

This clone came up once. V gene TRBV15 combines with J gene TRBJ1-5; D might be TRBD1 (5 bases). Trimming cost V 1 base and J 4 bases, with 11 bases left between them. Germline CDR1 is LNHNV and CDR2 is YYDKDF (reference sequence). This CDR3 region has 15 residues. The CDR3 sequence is CATSRVDRLNQPQHF. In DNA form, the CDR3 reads TGTGCCACCAGCAGAGTTGACAGATTAAATCAGCCCCAGCATTTT. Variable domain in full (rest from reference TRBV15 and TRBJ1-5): DAMVIQNPRYQVTQFGKPVTLSCSQTLNHNVMYWYQQKSSQAPKLLFHYYDKDFNNEADTPDNFQSRRPNTSFCFLDIRSPGLGDTAMYLCATSRVDRLNQPQHFGDGTRLSIL.

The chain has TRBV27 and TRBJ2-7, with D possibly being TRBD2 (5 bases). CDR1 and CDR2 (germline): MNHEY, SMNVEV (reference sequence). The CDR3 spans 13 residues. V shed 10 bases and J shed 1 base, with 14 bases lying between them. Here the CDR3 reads CATRENWSYEQYF. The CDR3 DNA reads TGTGCCACACGGGAAAACTGGTCCTACGAGCAGTACTTC.

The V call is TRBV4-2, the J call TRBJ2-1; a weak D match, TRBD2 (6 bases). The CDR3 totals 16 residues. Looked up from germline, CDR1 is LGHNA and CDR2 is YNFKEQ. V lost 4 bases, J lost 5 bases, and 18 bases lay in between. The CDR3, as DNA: TGTGCCAGCAGCCTTATTCCCGGCGGGGAGAACAATGAGCAGTTCTTC. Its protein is CASSLIPGGENNEQFF.

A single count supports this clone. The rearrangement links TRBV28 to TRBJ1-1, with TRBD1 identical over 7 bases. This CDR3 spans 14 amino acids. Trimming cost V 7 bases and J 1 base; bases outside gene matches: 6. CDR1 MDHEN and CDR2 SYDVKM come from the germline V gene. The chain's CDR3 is CASINRGRNTEAFF. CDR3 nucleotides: TGTGCCAGCATCAACAGGGGACGGAACACTGAAGCTTTCTTT.

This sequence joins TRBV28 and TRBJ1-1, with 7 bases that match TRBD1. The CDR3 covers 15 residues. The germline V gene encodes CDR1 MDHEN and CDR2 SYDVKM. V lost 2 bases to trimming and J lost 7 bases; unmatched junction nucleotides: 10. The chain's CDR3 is CASSLVDREKSEAFF. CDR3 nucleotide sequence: TGTGCCAGCAGTTTAGTTGACAGGGAAAAAAGTGAAGCTTTCTTT.

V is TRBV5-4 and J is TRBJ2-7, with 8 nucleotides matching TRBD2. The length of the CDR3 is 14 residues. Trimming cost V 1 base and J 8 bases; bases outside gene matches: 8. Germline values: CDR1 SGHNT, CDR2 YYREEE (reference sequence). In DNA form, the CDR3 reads TGTGCCAGCAGCTTGTCAGGCGGGAGGTTTAAGCAGTACTTC. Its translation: CASSLSGGRFKQYF.

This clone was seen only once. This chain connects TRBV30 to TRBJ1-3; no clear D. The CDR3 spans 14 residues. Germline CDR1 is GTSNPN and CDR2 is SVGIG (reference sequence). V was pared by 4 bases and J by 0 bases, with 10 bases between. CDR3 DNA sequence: TGTGCCTGGACCATTCCCCCCTCTGGAAACACCATATATTTT. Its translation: CAWTIPPSGNTIYF.

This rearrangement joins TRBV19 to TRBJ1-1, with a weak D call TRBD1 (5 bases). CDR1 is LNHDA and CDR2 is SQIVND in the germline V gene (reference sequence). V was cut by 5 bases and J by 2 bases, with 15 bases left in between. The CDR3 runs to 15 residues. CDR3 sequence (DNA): TGTGCCAGTAGTCACCAGACAGATTCTAACACTGAAGCTTTCTTT. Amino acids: CASSHQTDSNTEAFF.

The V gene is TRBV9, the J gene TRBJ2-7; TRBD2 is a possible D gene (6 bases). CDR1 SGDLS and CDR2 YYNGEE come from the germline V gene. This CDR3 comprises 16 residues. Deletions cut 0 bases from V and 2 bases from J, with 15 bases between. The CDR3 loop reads CASSVAPIAAAYEQYF. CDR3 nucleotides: TGTGCCAGCAGCGTAGCCCCAATAGCGGCCGCCTACGAGCAGTACTTC.

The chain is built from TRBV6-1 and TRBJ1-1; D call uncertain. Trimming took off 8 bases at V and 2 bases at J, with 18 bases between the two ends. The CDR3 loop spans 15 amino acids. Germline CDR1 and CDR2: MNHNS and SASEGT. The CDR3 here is CASPEQYGTNTEAFF. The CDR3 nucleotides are TGTGCCAGCCCTGAACAGTACGGAACTAACACTGAAGCTTTCTTT.

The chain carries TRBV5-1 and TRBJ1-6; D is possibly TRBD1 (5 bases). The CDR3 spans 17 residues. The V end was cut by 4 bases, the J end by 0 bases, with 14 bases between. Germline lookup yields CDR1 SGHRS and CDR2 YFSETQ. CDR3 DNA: TGCGCCAGCAGCACAGGCATTGACCGCTCCTATAATTCACCCCTCCACTTT. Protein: CASSTGIDRSYNSPLHF.

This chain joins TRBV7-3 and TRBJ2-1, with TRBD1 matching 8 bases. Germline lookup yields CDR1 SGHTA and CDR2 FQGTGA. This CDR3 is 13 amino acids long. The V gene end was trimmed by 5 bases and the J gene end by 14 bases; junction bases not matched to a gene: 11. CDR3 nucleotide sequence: TGTGCCAGCAGCGCTATACAGGGGGTCCCGAAGTTCTTC. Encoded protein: CASSAIQGVPKFF.

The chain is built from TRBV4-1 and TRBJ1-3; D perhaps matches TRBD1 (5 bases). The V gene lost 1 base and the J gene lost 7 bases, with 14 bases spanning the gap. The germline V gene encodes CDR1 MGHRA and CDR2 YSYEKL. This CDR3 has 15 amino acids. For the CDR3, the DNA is TGCGCCAGCAGCCAAGGGGGGGGAGAGACGAACACCATATATTTT. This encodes CASSQGGGETNTIYF.

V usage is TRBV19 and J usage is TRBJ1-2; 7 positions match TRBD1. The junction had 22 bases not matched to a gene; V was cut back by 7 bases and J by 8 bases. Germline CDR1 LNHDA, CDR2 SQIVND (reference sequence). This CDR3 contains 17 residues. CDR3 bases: TGTGCCAGTACCGCGACCGTGGACAGGCCCTATTCCCAGGGCTACACCTTC. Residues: CASTATVDRPYSQGYTF.

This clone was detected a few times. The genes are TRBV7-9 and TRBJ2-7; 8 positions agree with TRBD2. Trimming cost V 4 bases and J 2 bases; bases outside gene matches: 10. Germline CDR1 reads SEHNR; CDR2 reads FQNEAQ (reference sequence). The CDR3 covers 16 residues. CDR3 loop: CASSSRGREVTYEQYF. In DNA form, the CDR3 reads TGTGCCAGCAGCTCCCGTGGGCGGGAGGTGACCTACGAGCAGTACTTC.

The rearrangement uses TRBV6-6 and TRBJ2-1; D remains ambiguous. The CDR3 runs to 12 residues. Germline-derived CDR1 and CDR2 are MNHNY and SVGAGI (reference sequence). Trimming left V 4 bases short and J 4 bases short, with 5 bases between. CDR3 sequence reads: CASSLTYNEQFF. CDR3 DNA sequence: TGTGCCAGCAGTTTAACATACAATGAGCAGTTCTTC.

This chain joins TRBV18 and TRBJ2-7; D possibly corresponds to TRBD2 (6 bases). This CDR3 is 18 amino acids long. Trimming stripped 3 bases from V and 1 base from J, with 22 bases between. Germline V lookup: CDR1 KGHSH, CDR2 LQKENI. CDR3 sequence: CASSPAGPTDGRSYEQYF. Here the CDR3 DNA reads TGTGCCAGCTCACCCGCGGGACCTACCGACGGCAGGTCCTACGAGCAGTACTTC. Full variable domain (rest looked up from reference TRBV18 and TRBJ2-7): NAGVMQNPRHLVRRRGQEARLRCSPMKGHSHVYWYRQLPEEGLKFMVYLQKENIIDESGMPKERFSAEFPKEGPSILRIQQVVRGDSAAYFCASSPAGPTDGRSYEQYFGPGTRLTVT.

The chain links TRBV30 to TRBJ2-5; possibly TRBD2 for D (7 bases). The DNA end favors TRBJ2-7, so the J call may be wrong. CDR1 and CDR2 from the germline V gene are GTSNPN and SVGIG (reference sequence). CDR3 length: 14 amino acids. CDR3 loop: CAWSVGQGRAEQYF. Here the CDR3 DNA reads TGTGCCTGGAGTGTTGGGCAGGGGAGGGCCGAGCAGTACTTC.